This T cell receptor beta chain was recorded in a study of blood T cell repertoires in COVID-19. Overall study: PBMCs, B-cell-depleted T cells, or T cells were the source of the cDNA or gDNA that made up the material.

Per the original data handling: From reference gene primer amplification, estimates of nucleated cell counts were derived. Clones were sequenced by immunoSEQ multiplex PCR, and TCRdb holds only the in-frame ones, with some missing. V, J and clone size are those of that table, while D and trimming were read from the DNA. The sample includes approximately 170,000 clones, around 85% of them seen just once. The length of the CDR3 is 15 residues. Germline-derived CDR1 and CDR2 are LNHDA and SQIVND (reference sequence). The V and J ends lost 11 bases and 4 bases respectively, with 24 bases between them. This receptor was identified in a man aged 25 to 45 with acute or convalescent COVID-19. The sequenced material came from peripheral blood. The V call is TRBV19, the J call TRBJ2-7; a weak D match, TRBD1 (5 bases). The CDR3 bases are TGTGCCTCAGTGGGCCCAGGTGCTCGGACATACGAGCAGTACTTC. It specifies CASVGPGARTYEQYF.